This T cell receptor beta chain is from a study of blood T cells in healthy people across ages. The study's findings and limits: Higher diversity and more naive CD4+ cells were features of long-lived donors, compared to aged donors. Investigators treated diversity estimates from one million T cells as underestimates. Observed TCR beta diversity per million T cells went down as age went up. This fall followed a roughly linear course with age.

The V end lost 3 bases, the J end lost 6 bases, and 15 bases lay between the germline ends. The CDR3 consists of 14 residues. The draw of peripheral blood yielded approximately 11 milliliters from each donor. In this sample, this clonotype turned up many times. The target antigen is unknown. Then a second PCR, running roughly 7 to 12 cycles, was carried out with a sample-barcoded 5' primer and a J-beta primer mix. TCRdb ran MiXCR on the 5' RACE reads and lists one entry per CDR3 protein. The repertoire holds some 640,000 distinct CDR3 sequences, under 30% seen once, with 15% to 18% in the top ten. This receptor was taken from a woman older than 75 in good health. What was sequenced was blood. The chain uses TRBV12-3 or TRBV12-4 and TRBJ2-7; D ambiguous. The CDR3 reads CASSFEGTVSEQYF. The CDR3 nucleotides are TGTGCCAGCAGTTTCGAAGGTACGGTCTCCGAGCAGTACTTC.